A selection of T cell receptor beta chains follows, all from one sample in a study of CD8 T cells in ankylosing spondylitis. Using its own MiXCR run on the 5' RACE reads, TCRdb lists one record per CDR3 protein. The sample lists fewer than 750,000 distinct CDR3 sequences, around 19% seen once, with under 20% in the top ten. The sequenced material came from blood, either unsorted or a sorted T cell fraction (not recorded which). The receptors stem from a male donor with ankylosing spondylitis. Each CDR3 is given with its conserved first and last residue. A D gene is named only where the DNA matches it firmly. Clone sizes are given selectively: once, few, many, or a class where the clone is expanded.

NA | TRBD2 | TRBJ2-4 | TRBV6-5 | TGTGCCAGCAGTTACTCGGGAGGGGCGGAAAACATTCAGTACTTC | CASSYSGGAENIQYF
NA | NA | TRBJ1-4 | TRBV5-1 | TGCGCCAGCAGCTTATCTACCTCAACTAATGAAAAACTGTTTTTT | CASSLSTSTNEKLFF
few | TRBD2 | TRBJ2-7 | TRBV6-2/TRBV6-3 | TGTGCCAGCAGTCCGCCGAGCGGGAGTGCTGGGTACGAGCAGTACTTC | CASSPPSGSAGYEQYF
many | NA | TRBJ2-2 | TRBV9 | TGTGCCAGCAGCGTAGTACCCAACACCGGGGAGCTGTTTTTT | CASSVVPNTGELFF
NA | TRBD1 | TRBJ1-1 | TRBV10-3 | TGTGCCATCAGTGAGAGGGGACAGGGGATGAACACTGAAGCTTTCTTT | CAISERGQGMNTEAFF
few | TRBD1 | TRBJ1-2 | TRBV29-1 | TGCAGCGTCATGTTGCGACAGGGGGCTGATGGCTACACCTTC | CSVMLRQGADGYTF
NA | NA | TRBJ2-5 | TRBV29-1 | TGCAGCGTTGGGTTCCGGGGGCTGGAGGGAGAGACCCAGTACTTC | CSVGFRGLEGETQYF
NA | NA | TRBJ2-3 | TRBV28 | TGTGCCAGTAAACCGGGCCTGGGGATCTCTAGCACAGATACGCAGTATTTT | CASKPGLGISSTDTQYF
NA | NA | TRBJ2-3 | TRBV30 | TGTGCCTGGAGTGTGCGGCCGCGCGGCACAGATACGCAGTATTTT | CAWSVRPRGTDTQYF
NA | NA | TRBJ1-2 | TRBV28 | TGTGCCAGCACCGAGGGGTGGTTATCGTATGGCTACACCTTC | CASTEGWLSYGYTF
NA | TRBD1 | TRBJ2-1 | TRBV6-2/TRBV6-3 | TGTGCCAGCCGCCCAGGGGGCGGTGAGCAGTTCTTC | CASRPGGGEQFF
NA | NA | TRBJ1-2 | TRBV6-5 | TGTGCCAGCAGTTACGCTTGGGACGGGAGTATTGGCTACACCTTC | CASSYAWDGSIGYTF
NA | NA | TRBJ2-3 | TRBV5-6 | TGTGCCAGCAGTCCATGGCGGGGCCTCACAGATACGCAGTATTTT | CASSPWRGLTDTQYF
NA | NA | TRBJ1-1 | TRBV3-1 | TGTGCCAGCAGCCACCCACACAGGGTCACTGAAGCTTTCTTT | CASSHPHRVTEAFF
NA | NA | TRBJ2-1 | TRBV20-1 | TGCAGTGCTAGTTTAACGGGGAAGCACAATGAGCAGTTCTTC | CSASLTGKHNEQFF
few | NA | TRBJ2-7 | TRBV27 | TGTGCCAGCAGTTTTGCGGGGGCCACCTACGAGCAGTACTTC | CASSFAGATYEQYF
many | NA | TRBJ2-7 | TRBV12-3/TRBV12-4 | TGTGCCAGCAGTTTAAGGGGGTTCTCCTACGAGCAGTACTTC | CASSLRGFSYEQYF
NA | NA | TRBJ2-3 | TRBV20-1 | TGCAGTGCTAGGGGCACAGGATCAGATACGCAGTATTTT | CSARGTGSDTQYF
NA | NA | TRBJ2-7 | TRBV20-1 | TGCAGTGCTAGAGCTGGGGGACTTCCCAACGAGCAGTACTTC | CSARAGGLPNEQYF
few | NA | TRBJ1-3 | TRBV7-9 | TGTGCCAGCAGTCAGAGCTCTGGAAACACCATATATTTT | CASSQSSGNTIYF
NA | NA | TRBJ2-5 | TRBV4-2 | TGTGCCAGCAGCCAAGATCCCGATAGTGTGGAGACCCAGTACTTC | CASSQDPDSVETQYF
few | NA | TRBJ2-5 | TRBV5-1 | TGCGCCAGCAGCCCCCTTGGGACTTCGGCGCAAGAGACCCAGTACTTC | CASSPLGTSAQETQYF
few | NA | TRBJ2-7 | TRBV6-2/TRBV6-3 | TGTGCCAGCAACCCGCCGGGTCGTTTAGTCGAGCAGTACTTC | CASNPPGRLVEQYF
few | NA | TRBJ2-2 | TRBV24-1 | TGTGCCACCAGTGATGGGCCCGGGGAGCTGTTTTTT | CATSDGPGELFF
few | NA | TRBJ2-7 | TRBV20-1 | TGCAGTGCTAGAGATATAACGACTAGTCGTCACGAGCAGTACTTC | CSARDITTSRHEQYF
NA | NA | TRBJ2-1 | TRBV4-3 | TGCGCCAGCAGCCAAGACGGAATAAAGCCCTCCTACAATGAGCAGTTCTTC | CASSQDGIKPSYNEQFF
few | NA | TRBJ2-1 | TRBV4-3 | TGCGCCAGCAGCCAAGATAGGGGCAGGGCGTCCTACAATGAGCAGTTCTTC | CASSQDRGRASYNEQFF
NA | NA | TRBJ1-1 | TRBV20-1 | TGCAGTGCGCAACCAAGGGCTGAAGCTTTCTTT | CSAQPRAEAFF
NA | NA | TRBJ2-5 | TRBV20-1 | TGCAGTGCTTTGGGAAGGGAGACCCAGTACTTC | CSALGRETQYF
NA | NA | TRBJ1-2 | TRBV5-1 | TGCGCCAGCAGCTTGGACAGGGTATCCTATGGCTACACCTTC | CASSLDRVSYGYTF
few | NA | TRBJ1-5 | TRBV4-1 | TGCGCCAGCAGCCAAGGAGACACAATGAATAGCAATCAGCCCCAGCATTTT | CASSQGDTMNSNQPQHF
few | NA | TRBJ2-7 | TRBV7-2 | TGTGCCAGCAGCGGAACTAGTACGGGCGAGCAGTACTTC | CASSGTSTGEQYF
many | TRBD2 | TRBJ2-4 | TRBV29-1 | TGCAGCGTTGGCGGACTAGCGGGAGTCAAAAACATTCAGTACTTC | CSVGGLAGVKNIQYF
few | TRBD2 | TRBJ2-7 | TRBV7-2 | TGTGCCAGCAGCTTACGGGGTCGACTAGCGGGGGACTACGAGCAGTACTTC | CASSLRGRLAGDYEQYF
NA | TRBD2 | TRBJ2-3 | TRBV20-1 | TGCAGTGCGGGGGGCCCGGGGGGGAACACAGATACGCAGTATTTT | CSAGGPGGNTDTQYF
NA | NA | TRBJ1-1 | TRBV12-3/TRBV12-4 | TGTGCCAGCAGTTTGGACCTCATCATGAACACTGAAGCTTTCTTT | CASSLDLIMNTEAFF
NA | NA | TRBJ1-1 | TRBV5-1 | TGCGCCAGCAGCGAGGATACAGGGAGCGGCACTGAAGCTTTCTTT | CASSEDTGSGTEAFF
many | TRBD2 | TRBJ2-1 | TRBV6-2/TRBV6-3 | TGTGCCAGCACCGGGACTAGCGGGACGGGTTCCCAGTTCTTC | CASTGTSGTGSQFF
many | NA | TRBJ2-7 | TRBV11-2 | TGTGCCAGCAGCTGGGGACCCGGTTACGAGCAGTACTTC | CASSWGPGYEQYF
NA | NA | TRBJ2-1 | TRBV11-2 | TGTGCCAGCAGCTTGTCCGGGACAAATTACAATGAGCAGTTCTTC | CASSLSGTNYNEQFF
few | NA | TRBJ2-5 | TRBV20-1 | TGCAGTGCTAGTTCCGGGTGGGAGACCCAGTACTTC | CSASSGWETQYF
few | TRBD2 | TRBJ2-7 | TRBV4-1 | TGCGCCAGCAGCCAAGATGGAGCGGGGGCGTATTACGAGCAGTACTTC | CASSQDGAGAYYEQYF
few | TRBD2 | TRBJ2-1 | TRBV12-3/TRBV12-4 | TGTGCCAGCAGTCGGACTAGCGGCCTCTCCTACAATGAGCAGTTCTTC | CASSRTSGLSYNEQFF
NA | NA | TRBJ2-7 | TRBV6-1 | TGTGCCAGCAGCCGAGGGTGGGGTCACTACGAGCAGTACTTC | CASSRGWGHYEQYF
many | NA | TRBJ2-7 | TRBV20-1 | TGCAGTGCTAGAGGAGACGGGAGTGGGTACGAGCAGTACTTC | CSARGDGSGYEQYF
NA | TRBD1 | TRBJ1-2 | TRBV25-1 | TGTGCCAGCAGTGGCCCTCGGGACAGGGAGGAATATGGCTACACCTTC | CASSGPRDREEYGYTF
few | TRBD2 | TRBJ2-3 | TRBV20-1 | TGCAGTGCTAATAGCGGGGGGGCGGATACGCAGTATTTT | CSANSGGADTQYF
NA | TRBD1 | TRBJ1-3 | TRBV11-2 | TGTGCCAGCAGCAACCCGGGACAGATGCTGAACACCATATATTTT | CASSNPGQMLNTIYF
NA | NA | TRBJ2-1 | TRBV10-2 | TGCGCCAGCAGTTTATGGACAGATGAGCAGTTCTTC | CASSLWTDEQFF
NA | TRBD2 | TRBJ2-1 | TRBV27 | TGTGCCAGCAGTCGCCTTCTAGCGGGAGTTGGGACGGAGCAGTTCTTC | CASSRLLAGVGTEQFF
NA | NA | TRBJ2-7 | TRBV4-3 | TGCGCCAGCAGCCAAGACCTCAGGGGAGTAAACTACGAGCAGTACTTC | CASSQDLRGVNYEQYF
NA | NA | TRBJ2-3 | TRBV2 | TGTGCCAGCCCCCGGTTGGATACGCAGTATTTT | CASPRLDTQYF
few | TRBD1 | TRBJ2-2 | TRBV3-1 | TGTGCCAGCAGCGAGGACAGGGTATTTCTTACCGGGGAGCTGTTTTTT | CASSEDRVFLTGELFF
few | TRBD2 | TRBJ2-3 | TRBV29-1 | TGCAGCGTTGAACTACTAGCCCTAGCGCCGGGGGGTACGCAGTATTTT | CSVELLALAPGGTQYF
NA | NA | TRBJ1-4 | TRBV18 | TGTGCCAGCTCACACGGACAGCCTGCAACTAATGAAAAACTGTTTTTT | CASSHGQPATNEKLFF
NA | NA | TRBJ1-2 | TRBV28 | TGTGCCAGCCGTGTAAGGGACGTACGGGACTATGGCTACACCTTC | CASRVRDVRDYGYTF
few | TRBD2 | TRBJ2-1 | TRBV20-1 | TGCAGTGCTAAAGGACTAGCGGAGCACTCCTACAATGAGCAGTTCTTC | CSAKGLAEHSYNEQFF
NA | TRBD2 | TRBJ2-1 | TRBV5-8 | TGTGCCAGCAGTTCCGGGACTAGCGGGAGGGATGAGCAGTTCTTC | CASSSGTSGRDEQFF
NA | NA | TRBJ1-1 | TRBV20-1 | TGCAGTGCCACGGATAGGCTTGCCAACACTGAAGCTTTCTTT | CSATDRLANTEAFF